This T cell receptor beta chain was sequenced for a study of T cell repertoires in cytomegalovirus infection. V lost 6 bases to trimming and J lost 3 bases, with 15 bases between them. CDR3 length equals 14 residues. From germline, CDR1 is SGHRS and CDR2 YFSETQ. There are a few counts of this clonotype. One entry per CDR3 protein results from TCRdb running MiXCR on the reads. Of 500,000 to 600,000 distinct CDR3 sequences in the sample, approximately 15% were seen once. This sequence joins TRBV5-1 and TRBJ2-5, with D perhaps being TRBD1 or TRBD2 (5 bases each). The sequenced sample consisted of CD8+ T cells from PBMCs. The clonotype was recovered from a human donor in good health (CMV status not recorded). Some clones in this sample may be carry-over from other donors' samples. This CDR3 is CASKGPPKKETQYF. The CDR3, as DNA: TGCGCCAGCAAGGGACCCCCAAAAAAAGAGACCCAGTACTTC. Full variable domain (missing parts from reference TRBV5-1 and TRBJ2-5): KAGVTQTPRYLIKTRGQQVTLSCSPISGHRSVSWYQQTPGQGLQFLFEYFSETQRNKGNFPGRFSGRQFSNSRSEMNVSTLELGDSALYLCASKGPPKKETQYFGPGTRLLVL.